Following are 24 T cell receptor beta chains from one sample sequenced in a study of shared clonotypes between healthy human individuals. TCRdb's copy holds only in-frame clones and misses some; the assay was immunoSEQ multiplex PCR. The repertoire has approximately 1,500,000 clones, 96% of them found once; the top ten carry roughly 1.2%. Input material: naive CD4+ T cells sorted from blood. Subset indicated: CD45RA+ positively selected. The receptors come from a man younger than 40 in good health.

The chain links TRBV7-9 to TRBJ2-2; TRBD2 matches 7 bases. The CDR3 is 17 amino acids. Germline values: CDR1 SEHNR, CDR2 FQNEAQ (reference sequence). V shed 4 bases and J 0 bases; nucleotides not matched to a gene: 8. CDR3 coding DNA: TGTGCCAGCAGCTCCTTCGACGGGGGGTCGAACACCGGGGAGCTGTTTTTT. This translates into CASSSFDGGSNTGELFF.

The rearrangement links TRBV2 to TRBJ1-5; the D is unclear. Between the trimmed V and J ends, which lost 3 bases and 0 bases, there was a span of 6 bases. Looked up from germline, CDR1 is SNHLY and CDR2 is FYNNEI. The CDR3 contains 14 residues. The CDR3 region has the DNA TGTGCCAGCAGTGAGGGTTATAGCAATCAGCCCCAGCATTTT. Translating gives CASSEGYSNQPQHF.

This chain links TRBV7-9 with TRBJ1-1, with 8 bases lining up with TRBD1. The germline gives CDR1 SEHNR, CDR2 FQNEAQ (reference sequence). The CDR3 spans 19 residues. The V and J ends lost 5 bases and 4 bases, in that order; junction bases with no gene match: 21. CDR3: CASSIGQRTGRASVTEAFF. In nucleotides, the CDR3 is TGTGCCAGCAGCATAGGCCAAAGGACAGGGCGTGCTTCGGTCACTGAAGCTTTCTTT.

This clone has a single count. The rearrangement uses TRBV5-1 and TRBJ2-3; 8 bases agree with TRBD1. The germline gives CDR1 SGHRS, CDR2 YFSETQ. The CDR3 runs to 14 residues. J gave up 5 bases and V 4 bases, and 6 bases lay outside the gene matches. In DNA form, the CDR3 reads TGCGCCAGCAGCGTGGGACAGGCGGAAGATACGCAGTATTTT. Amino acids: CASSVGQAEDTQYF.

The J gene is TRBJ2-7, the V gene TRBV14, with D possibly TRBD2 on 6 matching bases. The CDR3 sequence is 16 residues long. V was cut by 0 bases and J by 4 bases, with 16 bases left in between. Germline CDR1 and CDR2: SGHDN and FVKESK. DNA for the CDR3: TGTGCCAGCAGCCAAGAAAGGGCTAGCGAGACTTACGAGCAGTACTTC. Its translation is CASSQERASETYEQYF.

The V and J genes are TRBV5-1 and TRBJ2-3; 8 positions match TRBD2. V lost 4 bases, J lost 5 bases, and 6 bases stayed unmatched. CDR3 size: 14 residues. CDR1 and CDR2 (germline): SGHRS, YFSETQ. In nucleotides, the CDR3 is TGCGCCAGCAGCGCGGGACTAGTCGTAGATACGCAGTATTTT. As protein: CASSAGLVVDTQYF.

The V call is TRBV30, the J call TRBJ1-1; D is unresolved. The V end was cut by 2 bases, the J end by 0 bases, with 13 bases between. This CDR3 spans 15 amino acids. In germline, CDR1 is GTSNPN, CDR2 SVGIG (reference sequence). The CDR3 nucleotides read TGTGCCTGGAGTCCCCTAACCCCCATGAACACTGAAGCTTTCTTT. Translating it yields CAWSPLTPMNTEAFF.

V usage is TRBV5-1 and J usage is TRBJ1-2; 7 nucleotides line up with TRBD1. CDR1 is SGHRS and CDR2 is YFSETQ in the germline V gene. After removal of 7 bases from V and 5 bases from J, the junction contained 8 bases not matched to a gene. This CDR3 comprises 13 residues. The CDR3 here is CASRPTGSYGYTF. The CDR3 nucleotides are TGCGCCAGCCGCCCGACAGGGAGTTATGGCTACACCTTC.

This chain joins TRBV28 and TRBJ2-5; TRBD1 is a possible D gene (5 bases). From germline, CDR1 is MDHEN and CDR2 SYDVKM. Trimming removed 3 bases at V and 5 bases at J, with 19 bases between. This CDR3 contains 16 residues. CDR3 loop: CASSFRSFRVRETQYF. The CDR3 nucleotides are TGTGCCAGCAGTTTTCGTTCCTTCAGGGTACGGGAGACCCAGTACTTC. Supplemented by reference TRBV28 and TRBJ2-5, the full variable domain reads DVKVTQSSRYLVKRTGEKVFLECVQDMDHENMFWYRQDPGLGLRLIYFSYDVKMKEKGDIPEGYSVSREKKERFSLILESASTNQTSMYLCASSFRSFRVRETQYFGPGTRLLVL.

The V call is TRBV30, the J call TRBJ2-3, with 10 bases identical to TRBD2. The germline V gene encodes CDR1 GTSNPN and CDR2 SVGIG (reference sequence). This CDR3 is 19 amino acids long. The V gene end was trimmed by 4 bases and the J gene end by 2 bases; junction bases not matched to a gene: 18. The CDR3 is CAWMGPSGRWKGYTDTQYF. The CDR3, as DNA: TGTGCCTGGATGGGGCCTAGCGGGAGATGGAAGGGGTACACAGATACGCAGTATTTT.

The chain recombines TRBV18 with TRBJ2-3; D unclear. This CDR3 region has 14 residues. V lost 4 bases and J 6 bases, leaving 14 bases between the germline ends. CDR1 is KGHSH and CDR2 is LQKENI in the germline V gene. CDR3 DNA sequence: TGTGCCAGCTCACGGTTGGTACGTACGGATACGCAGTATTTT. Translating gives CASSRLVRTDTQYF.

Here the CDR3 DNA reads TGTGCCAGCAGCGCCTCAGGGGGGCGAGGCTACACCTTC. As protein: CASSASGGRGYTF. The rearrangement uses TRBV2 and TRBJ1-2; 7 bases agree with TRBD1. Germline CDR1 and CDR2: SNHLY and FYNNEI. The CDR3 sequence is 13 residues long. V shed 6 bases, J shed 8 bases, and the junction held 9 bases outside the gene matches.

This chain uses TRBV5-1 with TRBJ2-5, with D maybe TRBD2 (6 bases). CDR1 SGHRS and CDR2 YFSETQ come from the germline V gene. CDR3 length: 15 residues. Between the trimmed V and J ends, which lost 4 bases and 2 bases, there was a span of 15 bases. The CDR3 sequence: CASSPRGAGQETQYF. The CDR3 DNA sequence: TGCGCCAGCAGCCCTCGTGGGGCGGGGCAAGAGACCCAGTACTTC.

The V call is TRBV19, the J call TRBJ2-7, with D tentatively TRBD1 or TRBD2 (6 bases each). CDR1 LNHDA and CDR2 SQIVND come from the germline V gene (reference sequence). The V end lost 5 bases, the J end lost 6 bases, and 17 bases lay between the germline ends. The CDR3 consists of 14 residues. CDR3 amino acids: CASSVGGGRLEQYF. In DNA, the CDR3 is TGTGCCAGTAGTGTCGGAGGGGGTCGTCTCGAGCAGTACTTC.

The chain recombines TRBV11-2 with TRBJ1-5, with unresolved D. V was shortened by 2 bases and J by 6 bases, with 8 bases between the two germline ends. The germline gives CDR1 SGHAT, CDR2 FQNNGV. This CDR3 contains 13 residues. CDR3 nucleotides: TGTGCCAGCAGCTTAAGTGGAAGTCAGCCCCAGCATTTT. The encoded protein is CASSLSGSQPQHF.

V gene TRBV21-1 combines with J gene TRBJ2-1; TRBD1, as called in the table, went unchecked against the DNA. TRBV21-1 is termed a pseudogene. The CDR3 is 10 residues long. This CDR3 reads CAWIRDEQFF. The CDR3 bases are TGTGCCTGGATCAGGGATGAGCAGTTCTTC.

The chain is built from TRBV6-6 and TRBJ1-2, with TRBD1 identical over 7 bases. The germline V gene encodes CDR1 MNHNY and CDR2 SVGAGI (reference sequence). The CDR3 is 13 amino acids. J was trimmed by 4 bases and V by 10 bases; bases with no gene match: 9. CDR3 in DNA: TGTGCCATTATGACAGGGTCGTTCTATGGCTACACCTTC. This encodes CAIMTGSFYGYTF.

This clone came up once. This chain connects TRBV7-9 to TRBJ1-1, with D hard to call. Germline lookup yields CDR1 SEHNR and CDR2 FQNEAQ (reference sequence). V lost 4 bases and J lost 10, with 10 bases in between. This CDR3 has 11 residues. CDR3 sequence: CASSSGWVAFF. The CDR3, as DNA: TGTGCCAGCAGCTCCGGCTGGGTAGCTTTCTTT.

The chain joins TRBV5-8 to TRBJ1-5, with 8 bases lining up with TRBD1. Germline CDR1 reads SGHTS; CDR2 reads YDEGEE. The CDR3 has 14 residues. The ends lost 4 bases at V and 5 bases at J; junction bases unmatched: 5. As DNA, the CDR3 is TGTGCCAGCAGCCGTGAGGACAGGGATCAGCCCCAGCATTTT. Its protein product is CASSREDRDQPQHF. Full variable domain (rest looked up from reference TRBV5-8 and TRBJ1-5): EAGVTQSPTHLIKTRGQQATLRCSPISGHTSVYWYQQALGLGLQFLLWYDEGEERNRGNFPPRFSGRQFPNYSSELNVNALELEDSALYLCASSREDRDQPQHFGDGTRLSIL.

V gene TRBV27 combines with J gene TRBJ1-2, with 10 bases identical to TRBD1. The CDR3 loop spans 15 amino acids. Germline V gene sequence: CDR1 MNHEY, CDR2 SMNVEV (reference sequence). The junction had 6 bases not matched to a gene; V was cut back by 3 bases and J by 5 bases. CDR3 coding DNA: TGTGCCAGCAGTTTCCAGGGACAGGGGATTTATGGCTACACCTTC. Its translation is CASSFQGQGIYGYTF.

The chain joins TRBV5-1 to TRBJ2-3; 9 nucleotides align to TRBD1. The CDR3 contains 16 residues. V lost 6 bases and J lost 0; bases outside the gene matches: 8. The germline CDR1 and CDR2 sequences are SGHRS and YFSETQ. The CDR3 DNA sequence: TGCGCCAGCATGCCGGGACAGGGCTCTAGCACAGATACGCAGTATTTT. Residues: CASMPGQGSSTDTQYF. Combining the CDR3 with reference TRBV5-1 and TRBJ2-3 gives the whole variable domain KAGVTQTPRYLIKTRGQQVTLSCSPISGHRSVSWYQQTPGQGLQFLFEYFSETQRNKGNFPGRFSGRQFSNSRSEMNVSTLELGDSALYLCASMPGQGSSTDTQYFGPGTRLTVL.

The V and J genes are TRBV10-3 and TRBJ2-7; 8 nucleotides agree with TRBD1. The V gene's germline CDR1 is ENHRY and CDR2 SYGVKD. This CDR3 is built from 13 residues. V was pared by 0 bases and J by 10 bases, with 5 bases of the junction left unmatched. The CDR3 nucleotides are TGTGCCATCAGTGAGTCCTTAGACAGGGGTCAGTACTTC. Translated, it gives CAISESLDRGQYF.

This chain uses TRBV5-1 with TRBJ2-5, with D perhaps matching TRBD1 (6 bases). Trimming took off 4 bases at V and 3 bases at J, with 19 bases between the two ends. This CDR3 is built from 16 residues. The V gene's germline CDR1 is SGHRS and CDR2 YFSETQ. The CDR3 nucleotides are TGCGCCAGCAGCCCAACCGGACAGCCCAGAAAAGAGACCCAGTACTTC. Translated: CASSPTGQPRKETQYF. The full variable domain, rest sourced from reference TRBV5-1 and TRBJ2-5, is KAGVTQTPRYLIKTRGQQVTLSCSPISGHRSVSWYQQTPGQGLQFLFEYFSETQRNKGNFPGRFSGRQFSNSRSEMNVSTLELGDSALYLCASSPTGQPRKETQYFGPGTRLLVL.

Worth noting for this clone: Other DNA sequences of this sample code for an identical CDR3. The chain carries TRBV28 and TRBJ1-4; D not certain. Germline CDR1 MDHEN, CDR2 SYDVKM. The CDR3 is 12 residues long. V was pared by 3 bases and J by 7 bases, with 6 bases between. The CDR3 here is CASSLSGEKLFF. The CDR3 region has the DNA TGTGCCAGCAGTTTGTCGGGTGAAAAACTGTTTTTT. Based on the CDR3 plus reference TRBV28 and TRBJ1-4, the full variable domain is DVKVTQSSRYLVKRTGEKVFLECVQDMDHENMFWYRQDPGLGLRLIYFSYDVKMKEKGDIPEGYSVSREKKERFSLILESASTNQTSMYLCASSLSGEKLFFGSGTQLSVL.